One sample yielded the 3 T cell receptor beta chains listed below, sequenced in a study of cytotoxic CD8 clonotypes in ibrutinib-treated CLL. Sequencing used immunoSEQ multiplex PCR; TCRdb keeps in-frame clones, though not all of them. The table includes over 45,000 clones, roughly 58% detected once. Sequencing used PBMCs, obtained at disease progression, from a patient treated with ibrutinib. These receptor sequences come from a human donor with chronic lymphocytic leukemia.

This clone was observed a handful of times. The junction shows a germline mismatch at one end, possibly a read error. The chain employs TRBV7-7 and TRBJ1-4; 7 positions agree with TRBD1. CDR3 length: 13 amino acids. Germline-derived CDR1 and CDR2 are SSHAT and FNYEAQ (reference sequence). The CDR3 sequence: CASSRQGSGKLFF. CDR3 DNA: TGTGCTAGCAGCCGACAGGGATCGGGAAAACTGTTTTTT. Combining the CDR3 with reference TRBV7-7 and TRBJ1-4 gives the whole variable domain GAGVSQSPRYKVTKRGQDVTLRCDPISSHATLYWYQQALGQGPEFLTYFNYEAQPDKSGLPSDRFSAERPEGSISTLTIQRTEQRDSAMYRCASSRQGSGKLFFGSGTQLSVL.

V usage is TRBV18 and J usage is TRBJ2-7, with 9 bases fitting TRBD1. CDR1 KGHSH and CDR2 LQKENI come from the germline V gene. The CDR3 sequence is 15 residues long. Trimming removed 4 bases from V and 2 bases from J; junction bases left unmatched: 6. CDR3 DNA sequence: TGTGCCAGCTCACAGAGGACAGGGGACCCCTACGAGCAGTACTTC. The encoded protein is CASSQRTGDPYEQYF.

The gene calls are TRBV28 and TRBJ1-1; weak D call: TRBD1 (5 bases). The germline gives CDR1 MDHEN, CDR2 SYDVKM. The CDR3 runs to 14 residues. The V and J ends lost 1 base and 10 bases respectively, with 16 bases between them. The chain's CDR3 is CASSLFVGAATAFF. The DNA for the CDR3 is TGTGCCAGCAGTTTATTTGTTGGGGCCGCCACAGCTTTCTTT.